This T cell receptor (beta chain) is drawn from a study of regulatory T cells in long-lasting Graves disease. According to the study, TCR beta libraries were built with iRepertoire HTBI primers and CDR3-region Arm-PCR. TCRdb independently ran MiXCR on the multiplex PCR reads; one entry per CDR3 protein. The sample records hundreds of thousands of distinct CDR3 sequences, 15% to 20% being singletons. Germline assignment: CDR1 DFQATT and CDR2 SNEGSKA (reference sequence). V was clipped by 1 base and J by 0 bases, with 11 bases between them. The CDR3 extends over 15 amino acids. Indicated time point: newly diagnosed GD, antithyroid drugs for less than 3 months. Following extraction of RNA from PBMCs, that RNA was used to make the TCR library. This sample was shared with a second study, whose subject was T cells in Graves' hyperthyroidism and ophthalmopathy.

V and J are TRBV20-1 and TRBJ2-3; no clear D. Material: peripheral blood mononuclear cells (PBMCs), obtained at new diagnosis, from a patient treated with antithyroid drugs. This TCR came from a man between 18 and 29 years old with Graves disease. CDR3 DNA sequence: TGCAGTGCTAGAGGTTCCTACCCTAGCACAGATACGCAGTATTTT. It yields the protein CSARGSYPSTDTQYF.